A selection of T cell receptor beta chains follows, all from one sample in a study of CD8+CD57+ T cells in acquired aplastic anemia. TCRdb passed the reads through MiXCR, listing each CDR3 protein once. The table records under 500,000 distinct CDR3 sequences, around 30% of them present only once. The sample comprised sorted CD4+, CD8+, or CD8+CD57+ T cells (not recorded which) from PBMCs. The receptors were gathered from a human donor with aplastic anemia. Each CDR3 is given with its conserved first and last residue. A D gene is named only where the DNA matches it firmly. A clone size is listed for some rows: how often the clone was seen (once, few, many), or a class if it is expanded.

>TRBV9|NA|TRBJ2-3|NA
TGTGCCAGCAGCGTAATTTCCAGCACAGATACGCAGTATTTT
CASSVISSTDTQYF
>TRBV10-3|TRBD1|TRBJ1-5|many
TGTGCCATCAGAGGGACAGCCAATCAGCCCCAGCATTTT
CAIRGTANQPQHF
>TRBV2|NA|TRBJ2-3|many
TGTGCCAGCACACAGCGCAAGGTATTCACAGATACGCAGTATTTT
CASTQRKVFTDTQYF
>TRBV10-3|NA|TRBJ2-7|NA
TGTGCCATCGGCCCCAGGGGCGGCTCCTACGAGCAGTACTTC
CAIGPRGGSYEQYF
>TRBV20-1|TRBD2|TRBJ2-5|few
TGCAGTGCTAGACTAACAGCGGGGGTAGAGACCCAGTACTTC
CSARLTAGVETQYF
>TRBV7-3|TRBD2|TRBJ2-1|few
TGTGCCAGCAGCTTAAGCGGGAGTACTAATGAGCAGTTCTTC
CASSLSGSTNEQFF
>TRBV19|NA|TRBJ1-1|NA
TGTGCCAGTAGTATCCGGGACGGCTCTGAAGCTTTCTTT
CASSIRDGSEAFF
>TRBV9|TRBD2|TRBJ2-3|NA
TGTGCCAGCAGCGTAGGTTCTTGGGGGACTAGCGGGAGCAAAGATACGCAGTATTTT
CASSVGSWGTSGSKDTQYF
>TRBV10-3|NA|TRBJ2-7|NA
TGTGCCATCAGGTCCGAGCAGTACTTC
CAIRSEQYF
>TRBV24-1|NA|TRBJ2-1|many
TGTGCCACGGGACCACGAAACGACGAGCAGTTCTTC
CATGPRNDEQFF
>TRBV7-2|NA|TRBJ1-4|few
TGTGCCAGCAGCTTAGCGCGTCAGGGAGTGGGAAAACTGTTTTTT
CASSLARQGVGKLFF
>TRBV20-1|NA|TRBJ1-2|NA
TGCAGTGCTAGAGTGCCCGGGGCCTGGCTCGGCTACACCTTC
CSARVPGAWLGYTF
>TRBV10-3|NA|TRBJ2-4|NA
TGTGCCAGCCAAGCCGTAGACAAAAACATTCAGTACTTC
CASQAVDKNIQYF
>TRBV2|NA|TRBJ1-3|many
TGTGCCAGCAGTAAAGGCCAGTCAAACACCATATATTTT
CASSKGQSNTIYF
>TRBV2|TRBD2|TRBJ2-1|once
TGTGCCAGCAGGACGGGAGGGGCCTACAATGAGCAGTTCTTC
CASRTGGAYNEQFF
>TRBV11-2|NA|TRBJ1-2|once
TGTGCCAGCAGCCCCGGTTCGGCACCTACTAACTATGGCTACACCTTC
CASSPGSAPTNYGYTF
>TRBV3-1|TRBD2|TRBJ2-7|few
TGTGCCAGCAGCCAAGGGACTAGCGCCTACGAGCAGTACTTC
CASSQGTSAYEQYF
>TRBV9|TRBD1|TRBJ2-1|NA
TGTGCCAGCGACACAGGGGGTAACTACAATGAGCAGTTCTTC
CASDTGGNYNEQFF
>TRBV12-3/TRBV12-4|NA|TRBJ2-7|many
TGTGCCAGCAGTCCCCTTGGCGGCACCCAATACGAGCAGTACTTC
CASSPLGGTQYEQYF
>TRBV25-1|NA|TRBJ1-1|many
TGTGCCAGCAGTTCAGGAGGAGTCGCTGAAGCTTTCTTT
CASSSGGVAEAFF
>TRBV5-4|NA|TRBJ1-6|many
TGTGCCAGCAGTCGTGAGGGTAACAATTCACCCCTCCACTTT
CASSREGNNSPLHF
>TRBV19|TRBD1|TRBJ1-2|NA
TGTGCCAGTCAACAAACAGGGGGCGCTTATGGCTACACCTTC
CASQQTGGAYGYTF
>TRBV20-1|NA|TRBJ2-5|few
TGCAGTGTCGAAGCGATAACAGGGTTGGAGACCCAGTACTTC
CSVEAITGLETQYF
>TRBV7-6|NA|TRBJ2-7|once
TGTGCCAGCAGCCCCATACGTGGGGGCATCTACGAGCAGTACTTC
CASSPIRGGIYEQYF
>TRBV20-1|NA|TRBJ1-1|NA
TGCAGTGCTATAACAGGGTCCCGGAACACTGAAGCTTTCTTT
CSAITGSRNTEAFF
>TRBV19|NA|TRBJ1-3|few
TGTGCCGGTAGACGATATGGAAACACCATATATTTT
CAGRRYGNTIYF
>TRBV6-1|NA|TRBJ1-5|many
TGTGCCAGCAGTGAACACCGAGATCAGCCCCAGCATTTT
CASSEHRDQPQHF
>TRBV10-1|NA|TRBJ1-1|many
TGCGCCAGCAGTGAATCCGGGGCAACCACTCCAAACACTGAAGCTTTCTTT
CASSESGATTPNTEAFF
>TRBV2|TRBD1|TRBJ1-3|NA
TGTGCCAGCAGCCAAATAACCGGGACAGGGAGCACCATATATTTT
CASSQITGTGSTIYF
>TRBV20-1|NA|TRBJ2-7|NA
TGCAGTGCCCGGGGCAGATCGTCCTACGAGCAGTACTTC
CSARGRSSYEQYF
>TRBV12-3/TRBV12-4|NA|TRBJ2-2|NA
TGTGCCAGCAGTCCGGCGCCATTCGGGGAGCTGTTTTTT
CASSPAPFGELFF
>TRBV20-1|TRBD2|TRBJ2-1|NA
TGCAGTGCTAGAGATCAGCAGGGCGGGAGAGGCGATGAGCAGTTCTTC
CSARDQQGGRGDEQFF
>TRBV4-2|NA|TRBJ1-4|NA
TGTGCCAGCAGCCAAGGGGTGACAGTACGCGAAAAACTGTTTTTT
CASSQGVTVREKLFF
>TRBV7-2|NA|TRBJ1-2|many
TGTGCCAGCAGCCCCGAACCTGTCAGACCCAACTATGGCTACACCTTC
CASSPEPVRPNYGYTF
>TRBV12-3/TRBV12-4|NA|TRBJ1-2|few
TGTGCCAGCAGTTTAAATTATGCGAAGGACAGTACGTTC
CASSLNYAKDSTF
>TRBV2|NA|TRBJ2-2|NA
TGTGCCAGCAGCCCTACTAGCACGGAGGGGGAGCTGTTTTTT
CASSPTSTEGELFF
>TRBV2|TRBD2|TRBJ2-7|NA
TGTGCCAGCAGTGGCAGCGGGGGTTCCTACGAGCAGTACTTC
CASSGSGGSYEQYF
>TRBV10-3|NA|TRBJ1-3|few
TGTGCCAGCAGTGAAATTCAGGGCAACACCATATATTTT
CASSEIQGNTIYF
>TRBV19|TRBD1|TRBJ2-5|many
TGTGCCAGTAGTAAAACAGGGGGCCAAGAGACCCAGTACTTC
CASSKTGGQETQYF
>TRBV24-1|TRBD1|TRBJ1-5|NA
TGTGCCCGCCGGGACAGTTTTGGCAATCAGCCCCAGCATTTT
CARRDSFGNQPQHF
>TRBV7-2|NA|TRBJ2-5|NA
TGTGCCAGCAGCTTAGATACTAGTTTGTCAGAGACCCAGTACTTC
CASSLDTSLSETQYF
>TRBV20-1|NA|TRBJ1-1|many
TGCAGTGCTAGTACTATAGGGGACACTGAAGCTTTCTTT
CSASTIGDTEAFF
>TRBV15|NA|TRBJ1-6|NA
TGTGCCACCAGCAAAGGGGGGGACGGTGATTCACCCCTCCACTTT
CATSKGGDGDSPLHF
>TRBV12-3/TRBV12-4|TRBD2|TRBJ2-1|NA
TGTGCCAGCAGTTTAACAGCGGGGGGGCCCAATGAGCAGTTCTTC
CASSLTAGGPNEQFF
>TRBV2|NA|TRBJ2-5|many
TGTGCCAGCGCCAGGACTCCCACCTACCAAGAGACCCAGTACTTC
CASARTPTYQETQYF